This is a list of T cell receptor beta chains from one sample in a study of molecular identifiers for immune sequencing clone quantification. Each CDR3 protein is one row after TCRdb ran MiXCR on the PCR reads. The profile shows 600,000 to 650,000 distinct CDR3 sequences, about 20% of them singletons. Material: naive CD8+ T cells from blood, with Jurkat cell RNA spiked in. The receptors come from a human donor in good health. Some libraries in this study had Jurkat cell RNA spiked in. CDR3s include the opening cysteine and the closing phenylalanine or tryptophan. Each record gives: clone size, D gene, J gene, CDR3 length, V gene, CDR3 protein, CDR3 DNA. The D gene is left open where the match is weak. Size is stated for part of the rows, as once, few or many counts, or as a class when the clone is expanded.

many TRBD1 TRBJ1-1 17 TRBV9 CASSARGIGTGFTEAFF TGTGCCAGCAGCGCGCGGGGAATCGGGACAGGGTTCACTGAAGCTTTCTTT
many NA TRBJ2-3 15 TRBV29-1 CSVERGGGYTDTQYF TGCAGCGTTGAGAGAGGTGGCGGGTACACAGATACGCAGTATTTT
many TRBD2 TRBJ2-1 19 TRBV29-1 CSVTPVSLAAHSSYNEQFF TGCAGCGTAACCCCCGTAAGTCTAGCGGCACATAGCTCCTACAATGAGCAGTTCTTC
few TRBD1 TRBJ1-5 19 TRBV2 CASSESQGAVRLGNQSQHF TGTGCCAGCAGTGAATCCCAGGGGGCGGTAAGACTCGGGAATCAGTCCCAGCATTTT
NA TRBD2 TRBJ2-1 14 TRBV4-1 CASSRTSATGEQFF TGCGCCAGCAGCCGGACTAGCGCAACCGGTGAGCAGTTCTTC
few NA TRBJ2-3 14 TRBV19 CASSERGPPDTQYF TGTGCCAGTAGCGAACGGGGCCCTCCAGATACGCAGTATTTT
many NA TRBJ2-7 14 TRBV5-1 CASSPAVGGYEQYF TGCGCCAGCAGCCCGGCGGTTGGCGGATACGAGCAGTACTTC
many NA TRBJ2-3 13 TRBV7-9 CASSLGTEFTQYF TGTGCCAGCAGCTTGGGAACAGAGTTTACGCAGTATTTT
many NA TRBJ1-1 17 TRBV4-3 CASSQVFGQSMNTEAFF TGCGCCAGCAGCCAAGTCTTCGGACAGTCGATGAACACTGAAGCTTTCTTT
NA NA TRBJ1-1 15 TRBV6-2/TRBV6-3 CASSYGLIMNTEAFF TGTGCCAGCAGTTATGGGCTGATAATGAACACTGAAGCTTTCTTT
NA NA TRBJ2-7 14 TRBV7-2 CASSPYGSSYEQYF TGTGCCAGCAGCCCTTATGGGAGCTCCTACGAGCAGTACTTC
many NA TRBJ1-1 15 TRBV27 CASSLGAGVGTEAFF TGTGCCAGCAGTTTAGGGGCAGGAGTGGGCACTGAAGCTTTCTTT
NA TRBD1 TRBJ2-7 17 TRBV4-3 CASSQDPGTALSYEQYF TGCGCCAGCAGCCAAGATCCAGGGACAGCCCTCTCCTACGAGCAGTACTTC
many TRBD2 TRBJ2-3 16 TRBV28 CASSSRTSGATDTQYF TGTGCCAGCAGTTCCCGGACTAGCGGGGCCACAGATACGCAGTATTTT
NA NA TRBJ2-1 14 TRBV19 CASSMGDDYDEQFF TGTGCCAGTAGTATGGGGGACGATTACGATGAGCAGTTCTTC
few NA TRBJ1-2 16 TRBV6-2/TRBV6-3 CASSYAIQGYDYGYTF TGTGCCAGCAGTTACGCCATTCAGGGATACGACTATGGCTACACCTTC
many NA TRBJ1-5 15 TRBV20-1 CSARLQGWYNQPQHF TGCAGTGCTAGACTACAGGGCTGGTACAATCAGCCCCAGCATTTT
many NA TRBJ1-3 13 TRBV7-9 CASSSMYGNTIYF TGTGCCAGCAGCTCAATGTACGGAAACACCATATATTTT
many TRBD2 TRBJ2-3 18 TRBV3-1 CASSQEILGGGHTDTQYF TGTGCCAGCAGCCAAGAAATTCTAGGCGGGGGGCACACAGATACGCAGTATTTT
few NA TRBJ1-5 15 TRBV19 CASSINAYSNQPQHF TGTGCCAGTAGTATCAACGCTTATAGCAATCAGCCCCAGCATTTT
many NA TRBJ2-3 16 TRBV7-9 CASSGRQQDVTDTQYF TGTGCCAGCAGCGGGAGACAACAGGATGTTACAGATACGCAGTATTTT
few TRBD2 TRBJ2-7 17 TRBV6-5 CASSYSTSGSRLGEQYF TGTGCCAGCAGTTACTCGACTAGCGGGAGCAGGTTGGGTGAGCAGTACTTC
NA NA TRBJ2-1 19 TRBV12-2 CASHLRFCGLAGGQNEQFF TGTGCAAGTCACTTGCGTTTCTGCGGACTAGCGGGAGGGCAGAATGAGCAGTTCTTC
many NA TRBJ2-1 15 TRBV7-2 CASSSTGSPYNEQFF TGTGCCAGCAGCTCTACAGGGTCCCCCTACAATGAGCAGTTCTTC
many TRBD2 TRBJ2-3 14 TRBV2 CASGFSGGTDTQYF TGTGCCAGCGGCTTTAGCGGGGGCACAGATACGCAGTATTTT
many NA TRBJ2-3 12 TRBV29-1 CSVPQGTDTQYF TGCAGCGTGCCGCAGGGGACAGATACGCAGTATTTT